One and the same sample provided the 27 T cell receptor beta chains below, sequenced in a study of T-cell memory formation after mild COVID-19. TCRdb reprocessed the 5' RACE reads with MiXCR, giving one entry per CDR3 protein. The sample gives about 39,000 distinct CDR3 sequences, about 6.1% of which show up once; 0.8% to 1% is in the top ten. Material: PBMCs or a T cell subset sorted from them (not recorded which). The origin of the receptors is an adult who had mild COVID-19 (a few samples of this study predate the infection). Cell type and time point are not known.

The chain carries TRBV9 and TRBJ2-1; 12 bases fit TRBD2. Germline CDR1 reads SGDLS; CDR2 reads YYNGEE. With V trimmed by 4 bases and J by 15 bases, 11 bases remained unmatched. The CDR3 length is 14 residues. In DNA, the CDR3 is TGTGCCAGCAGCTACCTACTAGCGGGAGGTTCCCCGTTCTTC. Translation gives CASSYLLAGGSPFF.

This clonotype was seen more than once but under ten times. The gene calls are TRBV5-1 and TRBJ1-1; D unresolved. The CDR3 spans 15 residues. Trimming stripped 3 bases from V and 1 base from J, with 13 bases between. Per the germline V gene, CDR1 is SGHRS and CDR2 is YFSETQ. CDR3 DNA: TGCGCCAGCAGCTCACAAACGACACCGAACACTGAAGCTTTCTTT. As protein: CASSSQTTPNTEAFF.

Ten or more counts support this clonotype. This chain joins TRBV29-1 and TRBJ2-5; D ambiguous. V lost 2 bases and J lost 7, with 17 bases in between. Germline values: CDR1 SQVTM, CDR2 ANQGSEA. The CDR3 is 14 residues long. CDR3 residues: CSVETPLSGVTQYF. CDR3 nucleotides: TGCAGCGTTGAAACGCCCCTTTCGGGCGTGACCCAGTACTTC.

The gene calls are TRBV2 and TRBJ2-3; D gene ambiguous. CDR1 and CDR2 from the germline V gene are SNHLY and FYNNEI. Trimming took 4 bases from V and 5 from J, leaving 4 bases between them. The CDR3 is 11 amino acids. CDR3 sequence (DNA): TGTGCCAGCAGTGGCGGAGATACGCAGTATTTT. Translation: CASSGGDTQYF.

This chain connects TRBV7-3 to TRBJ2-3; possibly TRBD1 for D (5 bases). There are 16 residues in the CDR3. V was pared by 5 bases and J by 0 bases, with 15 bases between. Germline loops: CDR1 SGHTA, CDR2 FQGTGA. Here the CDR3 reads CASSPSGLTSTDTQYF. In nucleotides, the CDR3 is TGTGCCAGCAGCCCCTCAGGGCTGACTAGCACAGATACGCAGTATTTT. Full variable domain (missing parts from reference TRBV7-3 and TRBJ2-3): GAGVSQTPSNKVTEKGKYVELRCDPISGHTALYWYRQSLGQGPEFLIYFQGTGAADDSGLPNDRFFAVRPEGSVSTLKIQRTERGDSAVYLCASSPSGLTSTDTQYFGPGTRLTVL.

In this sample, this clonotype is medium-sized (0.01 to 0.1%). The chain couples TRBV12-3 or TRBV12-4 to TRBJ2-1; 7 nucleotides agree with TRBD2. This CDR3 is 14 amino acids long. V lost 7 bases to trimming and J lost 5 bases; unmatched junction nucleotides: 8. As DNA, the CDR3 is TGTGCCAGCACCAACTGGGGGGGGAACAATGAGCAGTTCTTC. As protein: CASTNWGGNNEQFF.

The chain joins TRBV18 to TRBJ2-3, with 10 bases aligning to TRBD1. The J segment lost 7 bases and the V segment lost 8 bases, leaving 9 bases of the junction unmatched. The CDR3 runs to 14 residues. CDR1 is KGHSH, CDR2 LQKENI, per germline. The CDR3: CASTPGQGPNTQYF. For the CDR3, the DNA is TGTGCCAGCACTCCGGGACAGGGGCCTAATACGCAGTATTTT.

The gene calls are TRBV20-1 and TRBJ2-3; D is perhaps TRBD2 (6 bases). The CDR3 spans 15 residues. In germline, CDR1 is DFQATT, CDR2 SNEGSKA (reference sequence). Between the trimmed V and J ends, which lost 4 bases and 4 bases, there was a span of 18 bases. In DNA form, the CDR3 reads TGCAGTGCTACGGAACTTCGCGGGACCGCAGATACGCAGTATTTT. It translates to CSATELRGTADTQYF.

At least ten counts were recorded for this clonotype. The J gene is TRBJ2-7, the V gene TRBV2, with 10 bases fitting TRBD1. V dropped 6 bases and J dropped 1; count of bases not matched to a gene: 9. The CDR3 is 16 amino acids. The germline CDR1 and CDR2 sequences are SNHLY and FYNNEI. The CDR3 here is CASRDPGQGFSYEQYF. In DNA form, the CDR3 reads TGTGCCAGCAGGGACCCGGGACAGGGGTTTTCCTACGAGCAGTACTTC. Full variable domain (remainder filled in from reference TRBV2 and TRBJ2-7): EPEVTQTPSHQVTQMGQEVILRCVPISNHLYFYWYRQILGQKVEFLVSFYNNEISEKSEIFDDQFSVERPDGSNFTLKIRSTKLEDSAMYFCASRDPGQGFSYEQYFGPGTRLTVT.

The chain uses TRBV27 and TRBJ2-7, with TRBD2 identical over 10 bases. This CDR3 has 14 residues. From germline, CDR1 is MNHEY and CDR2 SMNVEV (reference sequence). V lost 5 bases to trimming and J lost 5 bases; unmatched junction nucleotides: 6. CDR3 in DNA: TGTGCCAGCAGTCAATCTAGCGGGAGTAACGAGCAGTACTTC. Protein product: CASSQSSGSNEQYF.

This clonotype has only a few counts. V is TRBV4-1 and J is TRBJ1-2; maybe TRBD1 (5 bases). The CDR3 totals 19 residues. Trimming pared 1 base from V and 2 bases from J, leaving 23 bases between. Germline values: CDR1 MGHRA, CDR2 YSYEKL. CDR3 nucleotide sequence: TGCGCCAGCAGCCAAGTTAGACGGCAGGGACCAATCGCCAACTATGGCTACACCTTC. Translating gives CASSQVRRQGPIANYGYTF.

This clonotype showed up many times. A read error may produce the germline difference seen at one junction end. The CDR3 sequence: CSSSLLGPGLAIPETQYF. CDR3 nucleotides: TGTTCCAGCAGCTTATTGGGGCCGGGACTAGCGATTCCGGAGACCCAGTACTTC. The chain combines TRBV7-2 with TRBJ2-5, with 10 bases lining up with TRBD2. CDR1 and CDR2 (germline): SGHTA, FQGNSA. The CDR3 consists of 18 residues.

The sample holds a few counts of this clonotype. The chain employs TRBV9 and TRBJ2-1; D may match TRBD1 or TRBD2 (5 bases each). Germline assignment: CDR1 SGDLS and CDR2 YYNGEE. V lost 4 bases, J lost 6 bases, and 17 bases lay in between. This CDR3 region has 15 residues. This chain's CDR3 is CASSPIPGPSNEQFF. The CDR3 nucleotides are TGTGCCAGCAGCCCCATACCGGGACCGAGCAATGAGCAGTTCTTC.

V and J are TRBV9 and TRBJ2-7; a possible D gene is TRBD1 (5 bases). V dropped 0 bases and J dropped 12 bases, with 13 bases sitting between them. Germline CDR1 is SGDLS and CDR2 is YYNGEE. The length of the CDR3 is 12 residues. Here the CDR3 reads CASSVAQGVLYF. The CDR3 nucleotides read TGTGCCAGCAGCGTAGCTCAGGGCGTTCTGTACTTC.

V and J are TRBV18 and TRBJ2-1; 8 bases are shared with TRBD1. Germline V gene data show CDR1 as KGHSH and CDR2 as LQKENI. The CDR3 extends over 14 amino acids. The V segment lost 6 bases and the J segment 4 bases; nucleotides outside the gene matches: 5. The CDR3 sequence is CASSRGQEYNEQFF. The CDR3 DNA sequence: TGTGCCAGCTCCCGGGGACAGGAATACAATGAGCAGTTCTTC.

This chain connects TRBV7-2 to TRBJ1-2; the D gene is possibly TRBD1 (5 bases). Germline assignment: CDR1 SGHTA and CDR2 FQGNSA. The CDR3 length is 14 residues. With 5 bases removed from V and 8 bases from J, the gap between germline ends came to 18 bases. This CDR3 is CASSRGGEGVGYTF. The CDR3 bases are TGTGCCAGCAGCCGGGGCGGTGAAGGGGTCGGCTACACCTTC.

The rearrangement links TRBV6-2 or TRBV6-3 to TRBJ2-3, with 7 bases lining up with TRBD2. The CDR3 spans 16 residues. Germline V gives CDR1 MNHEY, CDR2 SVGEGT. J lost 4 bases, V lost 6 bases, and 13 bases had no gene match. In DNA form, the CDR3 reads TGTGCCAGCAGCCCTATGCGGGGGAATTTTCCAGATACGCAGTATTTT. Translation: CASSPMRGNFPDTQYF.

The chain joins TRBV4-1 to TRBJ1-5, with 9 bases that match TRBD1. V lost 1 base, J lost 1 base, and 11 bases stayed unmatched. Germline V gene data show CDR1 as MGHRA and CDR2 as YSYEKL. This CDR3 contains 19 residues. CDR3 loop: CASSQVLLSGTGSNQPQHF. As DNA, the CDR3 is TGCGCCAGCAGCCAAGTCCTACTTTCCGGGACAGGGAGCAATCAGCCCCAGCATTTT.

This clonotype came up many times. This rearrangement joins TRBV6-5 to TRBJ2-4; weak D call: TRBD1 (6 bases). Germline loops: CDR1 MNHEY, CDR2 SVGAGI. Trimming cost V 6 bases and J 5 bases, with 11 bases left between them. This CDR3 contains 13 residues. CDR3: CASRQGTENIQYF. Written as DNA, the CDR3 is TGTGCCAGCAGACAGGGCACCGAAAACATTCAGTACTTC.

At least ten counts were recorded for this clonotype. No DNA is shown, since the ends of the CDR3 on it are uncertain; the CDR3 is the one TCRdb lists. The V and J genes are TRBV6-2 or TRBV6-3 and TRBJ2-2; the DNA was not compared with TRBD2, the D call given in the table. In germline, CDR1 is MNHEY, CDR2 SVGEGT. The CDR3 is 14 residues long, ends included. The CDR3 sequence is CASREDGGPGSCFF.

This clonotype was found many times. V gene TRBV7-8 combines with J gene TRBJ2-3, with 8 nucleotides matching TRBD2. The J segment lost 3 bases and the V segment lost 1 base, leaving 6 bases of the junction unmatched. There are 16 residues in the CDR3. The germline CDR1 and CDR2 sequences are SGHVS and FQNEAQ. The CDR3 coding sequence is TGTGCCAGCAGCTTAGGGAGCGGGGGAGGTACAGATACGCAGTATTTT. It yields the protein CASSLGSGGGTDTQYF.

The sample holds a few counts of this clonotype. CDR3 nucleotide sequence: TGTGCCAGCAGTTACTCGGGACAGGCAGGCACTGAAGCTTTCTTT. Protein product: CASSYSGQAGTEAFF. The chain uses TRBV6-5 and TRBJ1-1, with 8 bases aligning to TRBD1. V trimming: 0 bases; J trimming: 4 bases; junction bases outside the gene matches: 4. The germline V gene encodes CDR1 MNHEY and CDR2 SVGAGI. The CDR3 runs to 15 residues.

This chain joins TRBV7-9 and TRBJ1-1, with D perhaps matching TRBD1 (6 bases). This CDR3 is 14 amino acids long. CDR1 is SEHNR and CDR2 is FQNEAQ in the germline V gene (reference sequence). Trimming pared 2 bases from V and 1 base from J, leaving 8 bases between. CDR3 region: CASSLPGANTEAFF. As DNA, the CDR3 is TGTGCCAGCAGCTTACCGGGGGCGAACACTGAAGCTTTCTTT.

This clonotype was observed a few times. J is TRBJ1-2 and V is TRBV20-1, with unresolved D. The CDR3 runs 13 residues. The germline V gene has CDR1 DFQATT and CDR2 SNEGSKA (reference sequence). Between the trimmed V and J ends, which lost 3 bases and 3 bases, there was a span of 11 bases. The CDR3 spells CSARDPRDYGYTF. The CDR3 region has the DNA TGCAGTGCTAGGGACCCAAGAGACTATGGCTACACCTTC.

V is TRBV4-3 and J is TRBJ2-7; 7 bases map to TRBD2. Germline CDR1 reads LGHNA; CDR2 reads YSLEER. CDR3 size: 16 residues. Losses at the gene ends were 0 bases for V and 5 bases for J; bases not matched to a gene: 10. CDR3 sequence reads: CASSQEPPGAGDEQYF. CDR3 nucleotide sequence: TGCGCCAGCAGCCAAGAACCCCCGGGTGCGGGGGACGAGCAGTACTTC.

This clonotype was counted at least ten times. This chain joins TRBV7-2 and TRBJ2-2; D tentatively fits TRBD1 or TRBD2 (5 bases each). V was clipped by 5 bases and J by 8 bases, with 9 bases between them. Germline loops: CDR1 SGHTA, CDR2 FQGNSA. CDR3 length: 12 amino acids. Written as DNA, the CDR3 is TGTGCCAGCAGCAGGGACGTGGGGGAGCTGTTTTTT. It codes for CASSRDVGELFF. Full variable domain (rest looked up from reference TRBV7-2 and TRBJ2-2): GAGVSQSPSNKVTEKGKDVELRCDPISGHTALYWYRQSLGQGLEFLIYFQGNSAPDKSGLPSDRFSAERTGGSVSTLTIQRTQQEDSAVYLCASSRDVGELFFGEGSRLTVL.

This clonotype was counted ten times or more. The genes are TRBV5-1 and TRBJ2-5; tentatively, D is TRBD2 (5 bases). The CDR3 sequence is 14 residues long. Germline V gives CDR1 SGHRS, CDR2 YFSETQ. Trimming took 3 bases from V and 5 from J, leaving 14 bases between them. The CDR3 is CASSSEDGSETQYF. For the CDR3, the DNA is TGCGCCAGCAGCTCGGAGGACGGATCGGAGACCCAGTACTTC.